Below are 2 T cell receptor beta chains sequenced from a single sample in a study of neurological immune-mediated disorders. A single record per CDR3 protein comes from TCRdb applying MiXCR to the 5' RACE reads. Of around 25,000 distinct CDR3 sequences in the sample, 10% to 15% are singletons; the top ten hold under 15%. The specimen was PBMCs. These receptors originate from a woman aged 55-70 years with HTLV-1-associated myelopathy (HAM/TSP).

Of note for this clonotype: Possible read error: a much larger clone is one base away. V usage is TRBV5-1 and J usage is TRBJ2-3; D gene ambiguous. Germline CDR1 and CDR2: SGHRS and YFSETQ. Trimming stripped 0 bases from V and 3 bases from J, with 14 bases between. The CDR3 covers 16 residues. CDR3 amino acids: CASSLEGRPRTDTQYF. The DNA for the CDR3 is TGCGCCAGCAGCTTGGAAGGTAGACCAAGAACAGATACGCAGTATTTT.

This clonotype has at least ten counts. The chain carries TRBV25-1 and TRBJ2-5; the match to TRBD2 covers 8 bases. Germline V gene data show CDR1 as MGHDK and CDR2 as SYGVNS. The length of the CDR3 is 15 residues. V trimming: 7 bases; J trimming: 5 bases; junction bases outside the gene matches: 12. CDR3 protein: CASTRRTSTVETQYF. CDR3 nucleotide sequence: TGTGCCAGCACCAGACGGACTAGCACGGTGGAGACCCAGTACTTC.